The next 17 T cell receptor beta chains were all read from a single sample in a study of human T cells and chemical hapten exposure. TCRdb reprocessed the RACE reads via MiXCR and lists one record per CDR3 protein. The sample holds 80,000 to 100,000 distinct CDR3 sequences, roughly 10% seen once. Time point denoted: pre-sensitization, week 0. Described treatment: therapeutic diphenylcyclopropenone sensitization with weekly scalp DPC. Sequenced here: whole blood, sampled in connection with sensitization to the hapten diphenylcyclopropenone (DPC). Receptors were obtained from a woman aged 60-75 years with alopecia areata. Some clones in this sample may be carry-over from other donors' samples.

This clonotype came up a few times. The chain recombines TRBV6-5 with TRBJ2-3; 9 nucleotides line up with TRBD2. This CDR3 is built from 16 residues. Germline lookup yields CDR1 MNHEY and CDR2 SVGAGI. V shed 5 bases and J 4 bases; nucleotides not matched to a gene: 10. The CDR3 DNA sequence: TGTGCCAGCAGTCCCCAGGAAGCGGGGGGTGCAGATACGCAGTATTTT. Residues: CASSPQEAGGADTQYF.

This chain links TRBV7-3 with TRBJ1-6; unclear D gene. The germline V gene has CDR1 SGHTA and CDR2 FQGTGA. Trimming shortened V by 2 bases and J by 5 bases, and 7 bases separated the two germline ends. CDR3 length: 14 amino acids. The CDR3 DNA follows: TGTGCCAGCAGCTTAGAGGGAAATAATTCACCCCTCCACTTT. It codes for CASSLEGNNSPLHF.

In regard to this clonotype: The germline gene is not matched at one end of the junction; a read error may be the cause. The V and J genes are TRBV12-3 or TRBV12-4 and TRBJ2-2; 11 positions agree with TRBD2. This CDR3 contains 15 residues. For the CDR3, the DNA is TGTGCCAGCAGCTTAGCGGGGGGGCGCACCGGGGAGCTGTTTTTT. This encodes CASSLAGGRTGELFF.

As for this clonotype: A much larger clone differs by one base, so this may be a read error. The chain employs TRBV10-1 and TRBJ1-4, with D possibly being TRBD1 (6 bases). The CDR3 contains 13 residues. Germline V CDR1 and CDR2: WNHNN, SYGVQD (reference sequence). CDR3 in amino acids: CASSRDTNEKLLF. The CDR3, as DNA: TGCGCCAGCAGCCGGGACACCAATGAAAAACTGTTATTT.

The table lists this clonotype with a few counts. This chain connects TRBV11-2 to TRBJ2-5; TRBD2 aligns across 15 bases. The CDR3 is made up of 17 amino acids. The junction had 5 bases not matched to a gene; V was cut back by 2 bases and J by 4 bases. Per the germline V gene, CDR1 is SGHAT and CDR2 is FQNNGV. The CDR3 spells CASSLFGTSGGRETQYF. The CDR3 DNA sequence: TGTGCCAGCAGCTTATTCGGGACTAGCGGGGGGAGAGAGACCCAGTACTTC.

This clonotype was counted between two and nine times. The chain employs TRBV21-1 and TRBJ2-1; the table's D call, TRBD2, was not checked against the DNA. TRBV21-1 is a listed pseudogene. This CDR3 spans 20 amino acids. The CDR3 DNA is TGTGCCAGCAGCGCGGGGCCGGGACTAGCGGGGCCGAGCTCCTACAATGAGCAGTTCTTC. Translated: CASSAGPGLAGPSSYNEQFF.

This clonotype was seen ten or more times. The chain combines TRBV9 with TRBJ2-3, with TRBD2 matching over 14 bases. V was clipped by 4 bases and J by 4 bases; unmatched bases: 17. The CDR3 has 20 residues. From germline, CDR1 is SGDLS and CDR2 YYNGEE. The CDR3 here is CASSLGLAGGPTRGADTQYF. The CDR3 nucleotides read TGTGCCAGCAGCCTCGGACTAGCGGGGGGACCAACCCGTGGGGCAGATACGCAGTATTTT. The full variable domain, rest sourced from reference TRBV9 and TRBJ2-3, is DSGVTQTPKHLITATGQRVTLRCSPRSGDLSVYWYQQSLDQGLQFLIQYYNGEERAKGNILERFSAQQFPDLHSELNLSSLELGDSALYFCASSLGLAGGPTRGADTQYFGPGTRLTVL.

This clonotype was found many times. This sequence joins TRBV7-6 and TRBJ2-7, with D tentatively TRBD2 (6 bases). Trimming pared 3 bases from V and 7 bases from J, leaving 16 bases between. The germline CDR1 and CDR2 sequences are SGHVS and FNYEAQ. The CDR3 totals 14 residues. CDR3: CASSLEGFLREQYF. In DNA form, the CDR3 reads TGTGCCAGCAGCTTGGAGGGGTTCCTTCGGGAGCAGTACTTC.

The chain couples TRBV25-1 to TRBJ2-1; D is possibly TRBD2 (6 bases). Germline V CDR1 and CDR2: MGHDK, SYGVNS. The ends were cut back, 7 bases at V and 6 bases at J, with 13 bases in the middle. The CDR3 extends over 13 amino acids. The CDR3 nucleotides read TGTGCCAGCAAACAGGCCGGGGGCAATGAGCAGTTCTTC. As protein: CASKQAGGNEQFF.

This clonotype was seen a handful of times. This CDR3 reads CASGKGRNEQFF. As DNA, the CDR3 is TGTGCCAGTGGCAAGGGGCGTAATGAGCAGTTCTTC. The chain links TRBV19 to TRBJ2-1, with D possibly TRBD1 on 5 matching bases. The germline V and J ends were trimmed by 8 bases and 7 bases, with 12 bases remaining between them. The CDR3 has 12 amino acids. From germline, CDR1 is LNHDA and CDR2 SQIVND (reference sequence).

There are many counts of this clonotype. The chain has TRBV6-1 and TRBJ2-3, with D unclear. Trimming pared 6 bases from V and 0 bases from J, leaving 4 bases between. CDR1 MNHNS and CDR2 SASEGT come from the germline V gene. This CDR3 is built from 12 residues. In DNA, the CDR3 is TGTGCCAGCAGGGTCAGCACAGATACGCAGTATTTT. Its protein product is CASRVSTDTQYF.

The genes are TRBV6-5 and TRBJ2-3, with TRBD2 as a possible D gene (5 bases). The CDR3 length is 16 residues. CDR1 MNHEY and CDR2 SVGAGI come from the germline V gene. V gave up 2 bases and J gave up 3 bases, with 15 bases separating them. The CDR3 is CASSYTWSGKTDTQYF. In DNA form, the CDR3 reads TGTGCCAGCAGTTACACGTGGAGCGGCAAAACAGATACGCAGTATTTT.

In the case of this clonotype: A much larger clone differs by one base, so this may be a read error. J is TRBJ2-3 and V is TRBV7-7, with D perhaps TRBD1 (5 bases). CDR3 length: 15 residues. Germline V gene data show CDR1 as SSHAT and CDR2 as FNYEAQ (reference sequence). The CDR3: CASSLGADSIDTQYF. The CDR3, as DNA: TGTGCTAGCAGCTTAGGGGCCGATAGCATAGATACGCAGTATTTT.

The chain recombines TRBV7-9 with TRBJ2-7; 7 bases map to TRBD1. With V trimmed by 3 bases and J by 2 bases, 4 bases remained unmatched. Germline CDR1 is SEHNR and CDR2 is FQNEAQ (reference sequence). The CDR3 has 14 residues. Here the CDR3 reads CASSLDRTTYEQYF. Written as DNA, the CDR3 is TGTGCCAGCAGCTTGGACAGGACGACCTACGAGCAGTACTTC.

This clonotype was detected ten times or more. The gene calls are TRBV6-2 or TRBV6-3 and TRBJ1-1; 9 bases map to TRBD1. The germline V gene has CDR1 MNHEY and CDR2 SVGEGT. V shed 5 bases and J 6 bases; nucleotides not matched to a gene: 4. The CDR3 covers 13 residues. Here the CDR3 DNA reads TGTGCCAGCAGTAAACAGGGGGCCGCTGAAGCTTTCTTT. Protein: CASSKQGAAEAFF.

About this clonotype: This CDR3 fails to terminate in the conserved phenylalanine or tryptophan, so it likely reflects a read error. Written as DNA, the CDR3 is TGCAGTGCTAGAGCCGTGGGGGAGGCTGGAAACACCATATATTAT. Translating it yields CSARAVGEAGNTIYY. This sequence joins TRBV20-1 and TRBJ1-3; TRBD1 might be the D (5 bases). The germline V gene has CDR1 DFQATT and CDR2 SNEGSKA (reference sequence). The CDR3 is 15 residues long. The V and J ends lost 1 base and 2 bases respectively, with 12 bases between them.

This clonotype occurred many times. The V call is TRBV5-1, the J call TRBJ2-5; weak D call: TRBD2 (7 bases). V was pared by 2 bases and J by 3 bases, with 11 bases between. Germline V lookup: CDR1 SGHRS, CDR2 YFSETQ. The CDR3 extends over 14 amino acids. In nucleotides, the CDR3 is TGCGCCAGCAGCTTCCGGGGGGCAGAAGAGACCCAGTACTTC. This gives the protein CASSFRGAEETQYF.